The 20 T cell receptor beta chains reported below all come from one sample, sequenced in a study of T cells in Graves' hyperthyroidism and ophthalmopathy. TCR beta CDR3 region amplification was performed from RNA transcripts. Researchers ran a first-round RT-PCR on the TCR CDR3 using the HTBI primer set. TCRdb itself ran the multiplex PCR reads through MiXCR, one entry per CDR3 protein. Here the sample spans hundreds of thousands of distinct CDR3 sequences, 15% being singletons. Sequencing used blood. The receptors derive from a woman aged 30 to 39 with Graves' hyperthyroidism.

The chain couples TRBV7-9 to TRBJ1-2; TRBD1 might be the D (6 bases). This CDR3 is 14 amino acids long. Trimming removed 2 bases from V and 8 bases from J, with 15 bases in between. Germline lookup yields CDR1 SEHNR and CDR2 FQNEAQ (reference sequence). The CDR3: CASSLSVQGGGYTF. CDR3 sequence (DNA): TGTGCCAGCAGCTTAAGTGTACAGGGCGGCGGCTACACCTTC.

The chain employs TRBV20-1 and TRBJ2-5; D remains ambiguous. This CDR3 has 15 amino acids. The germline V and J ends were trimmed by 1 base and 3 bases, with 15 bases remaining between them. Per the germline V gene, CDR1 is DFQATT and CDR2 is SNEGSKA (reference sequence). The CDR3 DNA reads as TGCAGTGCTAGAGTCCCGGCGTTTCCGAAAGAGACCCAGTACTTC. Protein: CSARVPAFPKETQYF.

This clonotype has a count of ten or more. This chain joins TRBV18 and TRBJ1-5; 7 bases align to TRBD1. Germline values: CDR1 KGHSH, CDR2 LQKENI. CDR3 length: 17 residues. V was clipped by 3 bases and J by 2 bases; unmatched bases: 10. The DNA of the CDR3 is TGTGCCAGCTCACCGGGACAGACAGGGTATGGCAATCAGCCCCAGCATTTT. This encodes CASSPGQTGYGNQPQHF.

This clonotype was observed many times. The rearrangement uses TRBV30 and TRBJ2-1; 9 nucleotides align to TRBD2. CDR1 is GTSNPN, CDR2 SVGIG, per germline (reference sequence). The CDR3 is 15 residues long. J lost 3 bases, V lost 4 bases, and 7 bases had no gene match. The CDR3 spells CAWKEAGGNYNEQFF. As DNA, the CDR3 is TGTGCCTGGAAGGAAGCGGGAGGCAACTACAATGAGCAGTTCTTC.

The chain links TRBV4-1 to TRBJ1-2; possibly TRBD1 for D (5 bases). Germline CDR1 and CDR2: MGHRA and YSYEKL. The V end lost 1 base, the J end lost 0 bases, and 12 bases lay between the germline ends. The CDR3 loop spans 16 amino acids. CDR3 coding DNA: TGCGCCAGCAGCCAAGGAAGGGGTACTCCTAACTATGGCTACACCTTC. The encoded protein is CASSQGRGTPNYGYTF.

This clonotype has ten or more counts. The chain has TRBV5-1 and TRBJ2-3, with D perhaps TRBD1 (6 bases). The germline V gene has CDR1 SGHRS and CDR2 YFSETQ. CDR3 length: 13 amino acids. Trimming shortened V by 4 bases and J by 3 bases, and 9 bases separated the two germline ends. This CDR3 is CASSKGGTDTQYF. The DNA for the CDR3 is TGCGCCAGCAGCAAAGGGGGAACAGATACGCAGTATTTT.

The table lists this clonotype with a few counts. The chain recombines TRBV6-2 or TRBV6-3 with TRBJ1-3, with D hard to call. Trimming took off 5 bases at V and 0 bases at J, with 11 bases between the two ends. The CDR3 consists of 15 residues. In germline, CDR1 is MNHEY, CDR2 SVGEGT. The CDR3 spells CASSPDGLSGNTIYF. CDR3 DNA: TGTGCCAGCAGTCCCGACGGGCTCTCTGGAAACACCATATATTTT.

This clonotype showed up just a few times. V and J are TRBV20-1 and TRBJ2-5, with 10 bases that match TRBD2. CDR1 DFQATT and CDR2 SNEGSKA come from the germline V gene (reference sequence). The CDR3 has 16 residues. V lost 4 bases, J lost 2 bases, and 10 bases stayed unmatched. The CDR3 reads CSATADRLAGQETQYF. The CDR3 DNA reads TGCAGTGCTACTGCGGATAGACTAGCGGGTCAAGAGACCCAGTACTTC.

This clonotype has ten or more counts. The V call is TRBV6-1, the J call TRBJ2-7, with 10 nucleotides matching TRBD1. Germline-derived CDR1 and CDR2 are MNHNS and SASEGT. The ends lost 6 bases at V and 3 bases at J; junction bases unmatched: 5. There are 14 residues in the CDR3. CDR3 amino acids: CASRTGTGVYEQYF. The CDR3 nucleotides are TGTGCCAGCAGGACCGGGACAGGGGTCTACGAGCAGTACTTC.

This clonotype was counted a few times. V usage is TRBV9 and J usage is TRBJ1-6; TRBD1 might be the D (6 bases). This CDR3 is 12 amino acids long. V lost 9 bases and J 6 bases, leaving 10 bases between the germline ends. Germline V CDR1 and CDR2: SGDLS, YYNGEE. CDR3 in amino acids: CANRESNSPLHF. CDR3 bases: TGTGCCAACAGGGAAAGTAATTCACCCCTCCACTTT.

This clonotype has a single count. The junction does not match germline at one end; this may be a read error. This chain links TRBV11-2 with TRBJ2-1; a weak D match, TRBD2 (5 bases). Germline loops: CDR1 SGHAT, CDR2 FQNNGV. The CDR3 sequence is 14 residues long. CDR3 in amino acids: CVSSLDGSRAEQFF. CDR3 in DNA: TGTGTCAGCAGCTTAGATGGCTCGAGGGCTGAGCAGTTCTTC.

There are many counts of this clonotype. The chain has TRBV28 and TRBJ2-1; TRBD1 matches at 8 bases. This CDR3 spans 14 amino acids. Trimming at V came to 5 bases and at J to 9 bases, leaving 9 bases not matched to a gene. CDR1 is MDHEN, CDR2 SYDVKM, per germline. The CDR3: CASSPWDRLFEQFF. CDR3 nucleotides: TGTGCCAGCAGTCCGTGGGACAGGCTTTTTGAGCAGTTCTTC. The whole variable domain, remainder taken from reference TRBV28 and TRBJ2-1, is DVKVTQSSRYLVKRTGEKVFLECVQDMDHENMFWYRQDPGLGLRLIYFSYDVKMKEKGDIPEGYSVSREKKERFSLILESASTNQTSMYLCASSPWDRLFEQFFGPGTRLTVL.

This clonotype was found once. Possible read error: a much larger clone is one base away. The V call is TRBV6-2 or TRBV6-3, the J call TRBJ2-6; D is possibly TRBD1 (5 bases). This CDR3 contains 16 residues. The germline V gene has CDR1 MNHEY and CDR2 SVGEGT. CDR3 region: CASSYLPGSGANVPTF. The CDR3 nucleotides read TGTGCCAGCAGTTATCTTCCGGGCTCTGGGGCCAACGTCCCGACTTTC.

This clonotype was observed many times. CDR3 in DNA: TGTGCCAGAGCTCCCGTCCGTCGGCAAGAGACCCAGTACTTC. Amino acids: CARAPVRRQETQYF. The chain couples TRBV2 to TRBJ2-5; D is uncertain. The CDR3 is 14 amino acids. V was clipped by 9 bases and J by 2 bases, with 16 bases between them. Germline V gives CDR1 SNHLY, CDR2 FYNNEI.

This clonotype appeared many times. This chain links TRBV2 with TRBJ2-1; the match to TRBD2 covers 8 bases. There are 16 residues in the CDR3. V shed 2 bases, J shed 0 bases, and the junction held 3 bases outside the gene matches. Germline V gene data show CDR1 as SNHLY and CDR2 as FYNNEI. The DNA for the CDR3 is TGTGCCAGCAGTGAAAGCGGGGGAGCCTCCTACAATGAGCAGTTCTTC. As protein: CASSESGGASYNEQFF.

This clonotype was recorded at least ten times. The rearrangement uses TRBV6-2 or TRBV6-3 and TRBJ2-3; D call uncertain. V lost 5 bases, J lost 6 bases, and 9 bases lay in between. This CDR3 spans 12 amino acids. Germline CDR1 and CDR2: MNHEY and SVGEGT. CDR3 DNA sequence: TGTGCCAGCAGTCACTTAAGCGATACGCAGTATTTT. Translated: CASSHLSDTQYF.

CDR3 amino acids: CASSIGWREGNEQFF. The DNA of the CDR3 is TGTGCCAGTAGTATAGGATGGCGGGAGGGCAATGAGCAGTTCTTC. The rearrangement uses TRBV19 and TRBJ2-1; 9 nucleotides align to TRBD2. J lost 6 bases, V lost 1 base, and 4 bases had no gene match. CDR3 length: 15 residues. Per germline, CDR1 LNHDA and CDR2 SQIVND (reference sequence). The complete variable domain, with remaining parts taken from reference TRBV19 and TRBJ2-1, reads DGGITQSPKYLFRKEGQNVTLSCEQNLNHDAMYWYRQDPGQGLRLIYYSQIVNDFQKGDIAEGYSVSREKKESFPLTVTSAQKNPTAFYLCASSIGWREGNEQFFGPGTRLTVL.

This clonotype was seen more than once but under ten times. The chain has TRBV7-9 and TRBJ2-7, with D tentatively TRBD1 (6 bases). The germline gives CDR1 SEHNR, CDR2 FQNEAQ (reference sequence). The CDR3 extends over 14 amino acids. Trimming took 2 bases from V and 3 from J, leaving 11 bases between them. Written as DNA, the CDR3 is TGTGCCAGCAGCTTAACAGGGAACATCTACGAGCAGTACTTC. Protein product: CASSLTGNIYEQYF.

This clonotype occurred many times. The rearrangement joins TRBV12-3 or TRBV12-4 to TRBJ2-3; D call uncertain. The CDR3 totals 13 residues. Between the trimmed V and J ends, which lost 6 bases and 4 bases, there was a span of 11 bases. The CDR3 sequence: CASSNSGADTQYF. The CDR3 DNA reads as TGTGCCAGCAGCAACTCAGGTGCAGATACGCAGTATTTT.

This chain links TRBV19 with TRBJ2-3; D not resolved. The V gene lost 1 base and the J gene lost 3 bases, with 8 bases spanning the gap. Looked up from germline, CDR1 is LNHDA and CDR2 is SQIVND (reference sequence). This CDR3 is 14 amino acids long. CDR3 residues: CASSIGSPTDTQYF. CDR3 sequence (DNA): TGTGCCAGTAGTATAGGAAGCCCTACAGATACGCAGTATTTT.